Detailed here is one T cell receptor (beta chain). Its matching antigen is unknown. As to time point: newly diagnosed GD, antithyroid drugs for less than 3 months. With RNA extracted from PBMCs as input, the TCR library was made. The data derive from a study of regulatory T cells in long-lasting Graves disease. Researchers made TCR beta libraries by using iRepertoire HTBI primers and running Arm-PCR on CDR3 regions. In TCRdb, the multiplex PCR reads were re-called with MiXCR into one record per CDR3 protein. Of 410,000 or so distinct CDR3 sequences listed, more than 12% were seen once; the top ten hold over 15%. Study results and limitations: Lower TCR diversity characterized persistent Graves' patients relative to newly diagnosed patients.

Trimming removed 5 bases at V and 1 base at J, with 12 bases between. CDR1 MNHNS and CDR2 SASEGT come from the germline V gene. The CDR3 is 14 amino acids. This sample also belongs to another study, concerning T cells in Graves' hyperthyroidism and ophthalmopathy. That paper notes: Exclusion criteria comprised uncontrolled infection, other autoimmune disease, pregnancy or lactation.

This specimen was peripheral blood mononuclear cells (PBMCs), taken at new diagnosis, from a patient treated with antithyroid drugs. The receptor was derived from a woman aged 30 to 39 with Graves disease. This rearrangement joins TRBV6-1 to TRBJ2-7; D is perhaps TRBD1 or TRBD2 (5 bases each). The CDR3 sequence is CASSPWDRSYEQYF. The CDR3 nucleotides read TGTGCCAGCAGTCCGTGGGACCGTTCCTACGAGCAGTACTTC.